A single sample is the source of the 4 T cell receptor beta chains below, sequenced in a study of Graves' ophthalmopathy and Graves' hyperthyroidism (dated by TCRdb to between 2017 and 2018). The sequencer listed for this sample is Illumina HiSeq 2000. For repertoire sequencing, the TCR beta CDR3 regions were amplified from RNA transcripts. The first round of RT-PCR was done with HTBI primers and the Qiagen OneStep RT-PCR kit, and was followed by a second round of multiplex PCR, then size selection and purification. In TCRdb, the public reads were trimmed at Q25 with fastp and aligned with MiXCR, with productive beta chains retained. Records with the same CDR3 protein are collapsed into one entry carrying the most frequent genes and DNA. The sample contains almost 750,000 distinct CDR3 sequences, roughly 40% of them found a single time. The leading ten clones occupy roughly 46% of the sample. The specimen sequenced was peripheral blood. Source of these receptors: an adult man with Graves' ophthalmopathy.

At least ten counts were recorded for this clonotype. V and J are TRBV7-8 and TRBJ2-5; D gene uncertain. Germline V lookup: CDR1 SGHVS, CDR2 FQNEAQ. Trimming left V 1 base short and J 5 bases short, with 8 bases between. The CDR3 consists of 13 residues. CDR3 amino acids: CASSLEIRETQYF. The CDR3 DNA sequence: TGTGCCAGCAGCTTAGAGATACGGGAGACCCAGTACTTC.

Comment on this clonotype: This may be a read error: a much more frequent sequence differs by one nucleotide. The V and J genes are TRBV10-3 and TRBJ2-5; 8 nucleotides match TRBD1. The CDR3 length is 13 residues. The germline V gene encodes CDR1 ENHRY and CDR2 SYGVKD. V dropped 10 bases and J dropped 4; count of bases not matched to a gene: 8. The CDR3 sequence is CASGRGQGETQYF. The CDR3 nucleotides read TGTGCCAGCGGACGCGGACAGGGAGAGACCCAGTACTTC.

This clonotype was recorded only once. A junction end diverges from the germline sequence, so it may reflect a read error. The chain has TRBV24-1 and TRBJ2-7; 8 bases fit TRBD2. Germline V gene sequence: CDR1 KGHDR, CDR2 SFDVKD. The CDR3 is 15 amino acids. CDR3 DNA: TGTGCCAGCAGTTTCACTAGCGGACTGTCCTACGAGCAGTACTTC. This codes for CASSFTSGLSYEQYF.

This clonotype was seen a single time. One end of the junction does not line up with germline, which may come from a read error. This rearrangement joins TRBV2 to TRBJ1-1; D remains ambiguous. The CDR3 contains 10 residues. Per germline, CDR1 SNHLY and CDR2 FYNNEI. This chain's CDR3 is CASRGVEASF. The CDR3 DNA reads TGTGCCAGCAGAGGAGTCGAAGCTTCCTTT. The whole variable domain, filled in from reference TRBV2 and TRBJ1-1, reads EPEVTQTPSHQVTQMGQEVILRCVPISNHLYFYWYRQILGQKVEFLVSFYNNEISEKSEIFDDQFSVERPDGSNFTLKIRSTKLEDSAMYFCASRGVEASFGQGTRLTVV.